What follows is one T cell receptor (beta chain) and its context. Its antigen remains unknown. Trimming cost V 0 bases and J 0 bases, with 4 bases left between them. Germline assignment: CDR1 SNHLY and CDR2 FYNNEI. There are 14 residues in the CDR3. This sample stems from a study of T cells and copy number aberrations in small-cell lung cancer. Regarding the study as a whole: Tumors showed lower T-cell density, richness and clonality than adjacent lung, though density did not differ significantly.

Patients with resected limited-stage small-cell lung cancer, operated 2008 to 2020. No donor received chemotherapy or radiotherapy before surgery, nor immunotherapy before or after it. Normal lung samples lay at least 2 cm from the tumor margin. TCRdb's table, derived via immunoSEQ multiplex PCR, lists solely in-frame clones and lacks some. The data contain about 2,600 clones, 65% to 90% of them singletons. V gene TRBV2 combines with J gene TRBJ2-3; D unclear. The clonotype was recovered from a man aged 35 to 55 with small cell lung cancer. Sample: normal tissue next to the tumor. The CDR3 spells CASSEALSTDTQYF. The CDR3 DNA is TGTGCCAGCAGTGAAGCGCTCAGCACAGATACGCAGTATTTT.